This TCR beta chain appears in the sequencing data of a study of control samples from healthy donors and cancer patients. This table comes from immunoSEQ multiplex PCR, and its TCRdb copy is limited to in-frame clones, with some not included. The sample records 150,000 to 200,000 clones, around 96% being singletons. CDR3 length: 13 residues. Between the trimmed V and J ends, which lost 3 bases and 4 bases, there was a span of 7 bases. The germline V gene encodes CDR1 MNHNS and CDR2 SASEGT. Sequencing was carried out using blood. This rearrangement joins TRBV6-1 to TRBJ1-3, with a possible D match to TRBD1 (5 bases). The TCR was taken from a woman aged 40-49 years in good health. CDR3 region: CASSDEGGNTIYF. The CDR3 nucleotides are TGTGCCAGCAGTGATGAGGGGGGAAACACCATATATTTT.